Given below is one TCR beta chain in context. Its cognate antigen is unknown. The sample originates from a study of regulatory T cells in long-lasting Graves disease. Germline V gene data show CDR1 as KGHSH and CDR2 as LQKENI. With 1 base removed from V and 3 bases from J, the gap between germline ends came to 3 bases. This CDR3 has 13 amino acids. Regarding the study as a whole: A reduction in accuracy may have resulted from the small sample size. Shared public clonotypes totalled about 2,600 in persistent patients, compared with some 920 in new patients.

For TCR beta, libraries came from iRepertoire HTBI primers and Arm-PCR of CDR3 regions. Original processing methods: Samples jointly harbored 62 TRBV and 15 or so TRBJ segments. One entry per CDR3 protein results from TCRdb running MiXCR on the multiplex PCR reads. TCRdb, not the authors, supplied the V and J calls. The repertoire includes some 560,000 distinct CDR3 sequences, 15% to 20% of them detected once, and around 25% sits in the top ten. Documented time point: newly diagnosed GD, antithyroid drugs for less than 3 months. RNA isolated from PBMCs was used to make the TCR library. Graves' disease diagnosis followed American Thyroid Association guidelines. These data were also filed under a second study, of T cells in Graves' hyperthyroidism and ophthalmopathy.

The clonotype originates from a woman aged 35-65 years with Graves disease. The chain recombines TRBV18 with TRBJ2-2; D is unresolved. The source material was peripheral blood mononuclear cells (PBMCs), sampled at new diagnosis, from a patient treated with antithyroid drugs. CDR3 nucleotides: TGTGCCAGCTCACCACTAGACACCGGGGAGCTGTTTTTT. Translating gives CASSPLDTGELFF.